This TCR beta chain was sequenced during a study of cytomegalovirus exposure and HLA in healthy donors. Regarding the study as a whole: In vitro confirmation showed a few CMV-associated chains to be CMV antigen specific.

With regard to this clone: Its matching antigen is unknown. Additional DNA sequences in this sample encode the identical CDR3.

The CDR3 has 14 residues. The germline CDR1 and CDR2 sequences are SGHRS and YFSETQ. Unmatched junction bases numbered 4, after V lost 0 bases and J lost 4 bases. Vbeta (60) and Jbeta (13) primers were used in the PCR. Sequencing was performed with immunoSEQ multiplex PCR; in TCRdb, only in-frame clones are kept and a portion is missing. This table lists roughly 51,000 clones. This TCR came from a woman in her thirties or forties in good health and CMV-seronegative. The rearrangement links TRBV5-1 to TRBJ2-7, with 7 bases fitting TRBD1. Sequencing was carried out using PBMCs. The CDR3 coding sequence is TGCGCCAGCAGCTTGGAACAGGGGCCATACGAGCAGTACTTC. Translated: CASSLEQGPYEQYF.